This TCR beta chain was sequenced in a study of blood T cells in healthy people across ages. Study findings and constraints: Estimated diversity that came from one million T cells was considered an underestimate.

With regard to this clonotype: Its specificity is not known.

The CDR3 has 15 amino acids. Germline CDR1 reads ENHRY; CDR2 reads SYGVKD. V was clipped by 3 bases and J by 7 bases, with 18 bases between them. A J-beta primer mix and a sample-barcoded 5' primer were used in a second PCR of about 7 to 12 cycles. Every sample gave at least 2.5 million paired-end reads containing CDR3. Each CDR3 protein gets one entry after TCRdb re-called the 5' RACE reads with MiXCR. This sample has about 760,000 distinct CDR3 sequences, with roughly three fifths found just once. Samples had at least 7 million PBMCs isolated from them. Total RNA was extracted at no less than 6 micrograms per sample.

This chain connects TRBV10-3 to TRBJ1-1; tentative D call: TRBD1 (5 bases). Sequencing was performed on blood. The receptor was derived from a man aged 35 to 55 in good health. The CDR3 loop is CAISDPPGADSEAFF. CDR3 nucleotide sequence: TGTGCCATCAGTGATCCCCCCGGGGCAGATAGTGAAGCTTTCTTT.